Sequencing of this T cell receptor (beta chain) was carried out in a study of T cells after yellow fever vaccination. TCR cDNA was made by 5'RACE template switching, adding a universal primer site and UMIs. Via MiXCR, TCRdb re-called the 5' RACE reads, giving one row per CDR3 protein. The table includes about 45,000 distinct CDR3 sequences, over 5.5% detected once. Whole-study results and caveats: Sorted memory subsets on day 0 showed almost all vaccine-responding clonotypes to be undetectable. Reappearing after the booster were most of the clones from primary vaccination (almost 97% CD4, 88% CD8).

Trimming took 10 bases from V and 8 from J; bases not matched to a gene: 16. The CDR3 runs 15 residues. Germline V gene data show CDR1 as MDHEN and CDR2 as SYDVKM. This clonotype was observed at least ten times. This specimen was PBMCs, either bulk or a sorted T-cell subset (CD4+, CD8+, memory, or dextramer-sorted; not recorded which), taken 45 days after the yellow fever booster vaccination. This TCR was sampled from a man younger than 45 who received the YFV17D yellow fever vaccine. The V gene is TRBV28, the J gene TRBJ2-4; TRBD2 matches 8 bases. Written as DNA, the CDR3 is TGTGCCACCAGACCTAACTTTAGGCGGGGGGACATTCAGTACTTC. Protein product: CATRPNFRRGDIQYF.